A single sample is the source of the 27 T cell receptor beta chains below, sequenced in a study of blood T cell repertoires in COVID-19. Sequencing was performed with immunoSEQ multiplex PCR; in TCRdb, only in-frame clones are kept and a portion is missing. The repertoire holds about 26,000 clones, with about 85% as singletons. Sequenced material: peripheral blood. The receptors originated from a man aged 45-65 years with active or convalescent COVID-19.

The CDR3 reads CAITMRQGLEQFF. DNA for the CDR3: TGTGCCATCACCATGAGACAGGGTCTTGAGCAGTTCTTC. V usage is TRBV10-3 and J usage is TRBJ2-1, with TRBD1 identical over 7 bases. Germline CDR1 and CDR2: ENHRY and SYGVKD. The CDR3 runs 13 residues. V was clipped by 7 bases and J by 9 bases; unmatched bases: 9.

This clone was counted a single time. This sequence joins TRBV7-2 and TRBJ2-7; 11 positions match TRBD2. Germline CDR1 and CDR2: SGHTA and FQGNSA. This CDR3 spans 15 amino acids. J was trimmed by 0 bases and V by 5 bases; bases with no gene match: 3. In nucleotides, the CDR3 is TGTGCCAGCAGCCGTACTAGCGGGAGCTCCTACGAGCAGTACTTC. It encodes CASSRTSGSSYEQYF.

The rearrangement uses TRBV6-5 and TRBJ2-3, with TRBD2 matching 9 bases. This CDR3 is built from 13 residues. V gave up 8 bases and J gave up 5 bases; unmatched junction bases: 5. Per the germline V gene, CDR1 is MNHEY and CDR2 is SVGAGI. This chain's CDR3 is CASLAGGGDTQYF. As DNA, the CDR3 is TGTGCCAGCTTGGCGGGGGGGGGAGATACGCAGTATTTT.

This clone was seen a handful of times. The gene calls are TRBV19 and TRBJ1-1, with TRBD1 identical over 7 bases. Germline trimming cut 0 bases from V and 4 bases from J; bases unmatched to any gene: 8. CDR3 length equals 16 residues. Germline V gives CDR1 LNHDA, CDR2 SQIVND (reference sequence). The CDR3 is CASSIDSGTAITEAFF. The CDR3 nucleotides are TGTGCCAGTAGTATAGACTCCGGGACAGCGATCACTGAAGCTTTCTTT.

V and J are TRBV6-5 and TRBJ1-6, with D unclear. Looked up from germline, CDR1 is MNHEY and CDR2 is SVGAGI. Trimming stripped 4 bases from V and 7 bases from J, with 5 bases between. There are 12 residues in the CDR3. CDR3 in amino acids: CASSSRNSPLHF. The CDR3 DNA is TGTGCCAGCAGTTCCAGGAATTCACCCCTCCACTTT.

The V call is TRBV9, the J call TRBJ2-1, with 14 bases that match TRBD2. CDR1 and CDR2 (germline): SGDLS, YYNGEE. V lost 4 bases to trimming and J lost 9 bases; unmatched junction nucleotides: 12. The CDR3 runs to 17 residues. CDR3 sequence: CASSLDPGTSGRAEQFF. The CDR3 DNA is TGTGCCAGCAGCCTAGACCCAGGGACTAGCGGGAGAGCTGAGCAGTTCTTC.

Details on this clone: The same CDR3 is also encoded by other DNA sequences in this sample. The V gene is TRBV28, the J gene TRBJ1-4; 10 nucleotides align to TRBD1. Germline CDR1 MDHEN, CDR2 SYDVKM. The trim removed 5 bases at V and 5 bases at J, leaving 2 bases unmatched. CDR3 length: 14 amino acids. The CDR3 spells CASSEDRGNEKLFF. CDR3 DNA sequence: TGTGCCAGCAGTGAGGACAGGGGGAATGAAAAACTGTTTTTT.

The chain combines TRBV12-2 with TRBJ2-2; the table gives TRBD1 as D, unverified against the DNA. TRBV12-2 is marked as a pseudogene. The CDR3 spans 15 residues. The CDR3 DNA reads TGTGCAAGTCGCTTAGGGGCCTTTAACACCGGGGAGCTGTTTTTT. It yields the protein CASRLGAFNTGELFF.

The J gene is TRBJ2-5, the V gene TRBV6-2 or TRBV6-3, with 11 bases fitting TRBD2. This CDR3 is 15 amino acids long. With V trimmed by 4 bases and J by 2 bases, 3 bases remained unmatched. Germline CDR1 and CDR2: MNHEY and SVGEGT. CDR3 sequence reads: CASSLRLAGQETQYF. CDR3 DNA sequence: TGTGCCAGCAGTTTAAGACTAGCGGGGCAAGAGACCCAGTACTTC.

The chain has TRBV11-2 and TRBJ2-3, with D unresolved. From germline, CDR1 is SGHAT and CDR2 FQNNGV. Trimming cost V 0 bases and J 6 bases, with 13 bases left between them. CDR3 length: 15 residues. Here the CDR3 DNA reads TGTGCCAGCAGCTTAGATCCTTCCCTGGCCGATACGCAGTATTTT. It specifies CASSLDPSLADTQYF. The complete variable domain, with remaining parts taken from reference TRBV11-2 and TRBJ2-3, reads EAGVAQSPRYKIIEKRQSVAFWCNPISGHATLYWYQQILGQGPKLLIQFQNNGVVDDSQLPKDRFSAERLKGVDSTLKIQPAKLEDSAVYLCASSLDPSLADTQYFGPGTRLTVL.

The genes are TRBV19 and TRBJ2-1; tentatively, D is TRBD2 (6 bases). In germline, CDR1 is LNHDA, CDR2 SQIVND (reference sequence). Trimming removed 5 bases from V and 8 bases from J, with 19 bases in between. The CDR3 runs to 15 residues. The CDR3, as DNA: TGTGCCAGTAGTTCGCCCCGGGACTCACCCCATGAGCAGTTCTTC. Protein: CASSSPRDSPHEQFF.

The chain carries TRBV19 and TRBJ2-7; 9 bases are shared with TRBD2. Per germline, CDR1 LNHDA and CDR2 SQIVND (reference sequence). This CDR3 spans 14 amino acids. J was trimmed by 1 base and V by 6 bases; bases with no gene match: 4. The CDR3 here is CASRTGLASYEQYF. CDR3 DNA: TGTGCCAGTAGGACGGGACTAGCTTCCTACGAGCAGTACTTC.

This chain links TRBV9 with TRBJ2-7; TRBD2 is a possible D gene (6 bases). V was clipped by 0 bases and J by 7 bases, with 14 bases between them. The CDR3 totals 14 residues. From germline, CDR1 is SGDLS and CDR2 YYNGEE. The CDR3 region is CASSVAGTREEQYF. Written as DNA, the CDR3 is TGTGCCAGCAGCGTAGCGGGGACTCGGGAGGAGCAGTACTTC.

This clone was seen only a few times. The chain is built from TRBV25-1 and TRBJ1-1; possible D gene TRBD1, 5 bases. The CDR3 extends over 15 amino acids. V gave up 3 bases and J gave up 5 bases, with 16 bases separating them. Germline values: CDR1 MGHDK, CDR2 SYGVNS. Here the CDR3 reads CASSEFEGRNTEAFF. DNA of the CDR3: TGTGCCAGCAGTGAGTTCGAGGGGAGGAATACTGAAGCTTTCTTT.

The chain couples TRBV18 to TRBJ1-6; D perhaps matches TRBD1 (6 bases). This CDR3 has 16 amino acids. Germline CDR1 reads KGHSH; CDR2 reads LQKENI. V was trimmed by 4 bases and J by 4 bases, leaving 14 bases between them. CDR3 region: CASSHGQSPYNSPLHF. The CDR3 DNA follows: TGTGCCAGCTCACACGGACAGTCCCCTTATAATTCACCCCTCCACTTT. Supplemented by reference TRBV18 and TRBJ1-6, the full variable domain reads NAGVMQNPRHLVRRRGQEARLRCSPMKGHSHVYWYRQLPEEGLKFMVYLQKENIIDESGMPKERFSAEFPKEGPSILRIQQVVRGDSAAYFCASSHGQSPYNSPLHFGNGTRLTVT.

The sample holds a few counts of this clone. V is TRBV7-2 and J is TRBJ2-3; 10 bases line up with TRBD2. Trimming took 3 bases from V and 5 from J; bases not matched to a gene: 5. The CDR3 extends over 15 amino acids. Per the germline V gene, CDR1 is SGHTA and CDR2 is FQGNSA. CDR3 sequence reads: CASSFTSGELDTQYF. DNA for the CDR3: TGTGCCAGCAGCTTTACTAGCGGGGAATTAGATACGCAGTATTTT.

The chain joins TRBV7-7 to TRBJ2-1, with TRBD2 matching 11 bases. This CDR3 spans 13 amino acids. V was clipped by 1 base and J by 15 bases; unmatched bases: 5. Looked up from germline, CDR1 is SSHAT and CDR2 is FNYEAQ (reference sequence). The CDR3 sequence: CASSLGLAGIPFF. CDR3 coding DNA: TGTGCCAGCAGCTTAGGACTAGCGGGGATCCCGTTCTTC.

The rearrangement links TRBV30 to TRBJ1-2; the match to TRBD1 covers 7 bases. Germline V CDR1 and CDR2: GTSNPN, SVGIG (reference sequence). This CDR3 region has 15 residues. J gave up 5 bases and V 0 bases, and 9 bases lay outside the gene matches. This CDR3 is CAWSVKAGGPYGYTF. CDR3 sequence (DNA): TGTGCCTGGAGTGTTAAGGCAGGGGGGCCTTATGGCTACACCTTC. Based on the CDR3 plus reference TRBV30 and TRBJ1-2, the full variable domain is SQTIHQWPATLVQPVGSPLSLECTVEGTSNPNLYWYRQAAGRGLQLLFYSVGIGQISSEVPQNLSASRPQDRQFILSSKKLLLSDSGFYLCAWSVKAGGPYGYTFGSGTRLTVV.

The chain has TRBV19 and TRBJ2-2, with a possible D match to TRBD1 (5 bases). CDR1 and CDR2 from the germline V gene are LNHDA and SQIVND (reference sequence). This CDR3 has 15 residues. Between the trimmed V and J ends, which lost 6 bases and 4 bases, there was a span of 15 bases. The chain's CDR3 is CASRTHSGPTGELFF. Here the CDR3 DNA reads TGTGCCAGTAGGACCCACTCAGGGCCCACCGGGGAGCTGTTTTTT.

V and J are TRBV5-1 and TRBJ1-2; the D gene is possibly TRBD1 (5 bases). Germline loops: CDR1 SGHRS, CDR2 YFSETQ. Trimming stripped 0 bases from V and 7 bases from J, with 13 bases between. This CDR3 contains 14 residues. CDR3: CASSLELGLGGYTF. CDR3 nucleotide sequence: TGCGCCAGCAGCTTGGAGCTGGGGCTAGGTGGCTACACCTTC.

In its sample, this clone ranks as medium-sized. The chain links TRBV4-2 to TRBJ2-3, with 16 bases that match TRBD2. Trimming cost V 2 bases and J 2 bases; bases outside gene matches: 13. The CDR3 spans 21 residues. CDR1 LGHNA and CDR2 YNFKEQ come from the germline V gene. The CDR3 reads CASSQSTVPGLAGGYTDTQYF. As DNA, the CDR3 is TGTGCCAGCAGCCAATCGACAGTCCCGGGACTAGCGGGGGGGTACACAGATACGCAGTATTTT.

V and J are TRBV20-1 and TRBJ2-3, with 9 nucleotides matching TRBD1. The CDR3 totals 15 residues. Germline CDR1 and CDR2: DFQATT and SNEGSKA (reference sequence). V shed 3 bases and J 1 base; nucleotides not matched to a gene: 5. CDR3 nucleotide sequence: TGCAGTGCTAGTCCCCGACAGGGGGGCACAGATACGCAGTATTTT. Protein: CSASPRQGGTDTQYF.

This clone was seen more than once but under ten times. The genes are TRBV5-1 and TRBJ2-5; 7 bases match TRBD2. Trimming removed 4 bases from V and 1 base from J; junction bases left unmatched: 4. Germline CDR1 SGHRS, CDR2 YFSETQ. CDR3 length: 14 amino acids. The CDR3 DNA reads TGCGCCAGCAGCCTGCTAGCGGTCCAAGAGACCCAGTACTTC. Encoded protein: CASSLLAVQETQYF. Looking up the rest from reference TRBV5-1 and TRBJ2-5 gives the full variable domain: KAGVTQTPRYLIKTRGQQVTLSCSPISGHRSVSWYQQTPGQGLQFLFEYFSETQRNKGNFPGRFSGRQFSNSRSEMNVSTLELGDSALYLCASSLLAVQETQYFGPGTRLLVL.

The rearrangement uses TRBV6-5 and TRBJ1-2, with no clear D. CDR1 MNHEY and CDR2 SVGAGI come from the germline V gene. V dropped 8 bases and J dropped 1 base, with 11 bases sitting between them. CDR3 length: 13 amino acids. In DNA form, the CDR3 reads TGTGCCAGCCACCAGAAATTTAACTATGGCTACACCTTC. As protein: CASHQKFNYGYTF.

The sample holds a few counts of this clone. The CDR3: CASSIVPSGTDTQYF. Written as DNA, the CDR3 is TGTGCCAGTAGTATAGTTCCTAGCGGCACAGATACGCAGTATTTT. The gene calls are TRBV19 and TRBJ2-3, with D possibly being TRBD2 (6 bases). The CDR3 covers 15 residues. The germline gives CDR1 LNHDA, CDR2 SQIVND (reference sequence). Deletions cut 1 base from V and 1 base from J, with 9 bases between.

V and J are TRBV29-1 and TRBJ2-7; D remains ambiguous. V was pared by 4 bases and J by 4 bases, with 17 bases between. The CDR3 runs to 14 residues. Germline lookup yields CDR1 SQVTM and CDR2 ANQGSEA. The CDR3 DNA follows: TGCAGCGTTGGGTTCAGACTCTCCACTTACGAGCAGTACTTC. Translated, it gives CSVGFRLSTYEQYF.

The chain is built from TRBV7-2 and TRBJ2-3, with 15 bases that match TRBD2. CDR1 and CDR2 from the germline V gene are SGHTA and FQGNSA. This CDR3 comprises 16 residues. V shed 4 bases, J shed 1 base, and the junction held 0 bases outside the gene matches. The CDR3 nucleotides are TGTGCCAGCAGCTGGACTAGCGGGGGGGGCACAGATACGCAGTATTTT. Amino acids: CASSWTSGGGTDTQYF.